The source of this T cell receptor beta chain is a study of blood T cell repertoires in COVID-19. Study overall: Sites in the United States, Italy and Spain provided acute and convalescent COVID-19 samples. The analysed material was cDNA or gDNA that came from T cells, B-cell-depleted T cells, or PBMCs.

In the authors' methods: Estimation of nucleated cell counts relied on the amplification of reference gene primers. TCRdb's table, derived via immunoSEQ multiplex PCR, lists solely in-frame clones and lacks some. V, J and clone size are taken as reported in that table, and D and trimming were inferred from the DNA itself. Of some 180,000 clones in the sample, around 91% were seen once. Germline-derived CDR1 and CDR2 are SGDLS and YYNGEE. The CDR3 consists of 14 residues. With 3 bases removed from V and 3 bases from J, the gap between germline ends came to 10 bases. The chain is built from TRBV9 and TRBJ2-1; the D gene is possibly TRBD2 (5 bases). The sequenced sample consisted of peripheral blood. The clonotype comes from a man in his fifties with acute or convalescent COVID-19. The CDR3 protein is CASSGAGLYNEQFF. CDR3 in DNA: TGTGCCAGCAGCGGCGCCGGACTCTACAATGAGCAGTTCTTC.